Below are 23 T cell receptor beta chains sequenced from a single sample in a study of blood T cell repertoires in COVID-19. Profiled with immunoSEQ multiplex PCR; TCRdb holds only in-frame clones, not every one. The repertoire holds a few hundred thousand clones, with roughly 90% as singletons. Sequencing was carried out using PBMCs or T cells enriched from blood (not recorded which). All receptors derive from a middle-aged woman who had recovered from COVID-19.

V gene TRBV7-9 combines with J gene TRBJ2-1; D remains ambiguous. This CDR3 is built from 11 residues. V dropped 2 bases and J dropped 8 bases, with 4 bases sitting between them. Germline values: CDR1 SEHNR, CDR2 FQNEAQ (reference sequence). CDR3 loop: CASSLFDEQFF. The CDR3 nucleotides are TGTGCCAGCAGCTTATTCGATGAGCAGTTCTTC.

The rearrangement joins TRBV7-2 to TRBJ2-3, with 12 bases identical to TRBD2. Germline CDR1 and CDR2: SGHTA and FQGNSA. This CDR3 region has 16 residues. With V trimmed by 1 base and J by 4 bases, 3 bases remained unmatched. Here the CDR3 reads CASSLGLAGGSDTQYF. The CDR3 nucleotides are TGTGCCAGCAGCTTAGGGCTAGCGGGAGGGTCAGATACGCAGTATTTT.

In its sample, this clone was seen once. The V gene is TRBV29-1, the J gene TRBJ1-3; TRBD1 matches at 9 bases. The V and J ends lost 7 bases and 2 bases, in that order; junction bases with no gene match: 3. CDR3 size: 13 residues. The V gene's germline CDR1 is SQVTM and CDR2 ANQGSEA. DNA for the CDR3: TGCAGCGCCGGGACAGGGACTGGAAACACCATATATTTT. It specifies CSAGTGTGNTIYF. The complete variable domain, with remaining parts taken from reference TRBV29-1 and TRBJ1-3, reads SAVISQKPSRDICQRGTSLTIQCQVDSQVTMMFWYRQQPGQSLTLIATANQGSEATYESGFVIDKFPISRPNLTFSTLTVSNMSPEDSSIYLCSAGTGTGNTIYFGEGSWLTVV.

This chain links TRBV3-1 (or the pseudogene TRBV3-2) with TRBJ1-2, with TRBD1 identical over 11 bases. The CDR3 is 15 amino acids. Germline V lookup: CDR1 LGHDT, CDR2 YNNKEL (reference sequence). J was trimmed by 8 bases and V by 2 bases; bases with no gene match: 7. This chain's CDR3 is CASSQSRTGGEGYTF. CDR3 bases: TGTGCCAGCAGCCAATCGCGGACAGGGGGCGAGGGCTACACCTTC.

The chain combines TRBV6-5 with TRBJ2-2, with TRBD1 matching 7 bases. Germline V lookup: CDR1 MNHEY, CDR2 SVGAGI. This CDR3 spans 14 amino acids. The junction had 4 bases not matched to a gene; V was cut back by 6 bases and J by 3 bases. This chain's CDR3 is CASSRDRDTGELFF. As DNA, the CDR3 is TGTGCCAGCAGCCGTGACAGGGACACCGGGGAGCTGTTTTTT.

The chain uses TRBV6-2 or TRBV6-3 and TRBJ1-1; D is perhaps TRBD1 (5 bases). The germline V gene encodes CDR1 MNHEY and CDR2 SVGEGT. V lost 5 bases, J lost 8 bases, and 9 bases lay in between. The CDR3 is 11 residues long. CDR3 loop: CASSQGSEAFF. The CDR3 coding sequence is TGTGCCAGCAGTCAGGGATCGGAAGCTTTCTTT.

This sequence joins TRBV4-3 and TRBJ2-6; weak D call: TRBD1 (5 bases). The CDR3 has 17 residues. The germline V gene has CDR1 LGHNA and CDR2 YSLEER. The ends were cut back, 1 base at V and 3 bases at J, with 13 bases in the middle. The DNA of the CDR3 is TGCGCCAGCAGCCAAGGGTTGTGGGGCAGTGGGGCCAACGTCCTGACTTTC. Protein product: CASSQGLWGSGANVLTF.

CDR3: CASSQDQPTGLNYGYTF. CDR3 in DNA: TGCGCCAGCAGCCAAGATCAACCCACAGGGCTCAACTATGGCTACACCTTC. The chain couples TRBV4-3 to TRBJ1-2; maybe TRBD1 (6 bases). V was shortened by 0 bases and J by 2 bases, with 16 bases between the two germline ends. Germline V gives CDR1 LGHNA, CDR2 YSLEER. This CDR3 is built from 17 residues.

This chain joins TRBV18 and TRBJ2-3; D is unclear. This CDR3 spans 15 amino acids. The V gene lost 4 bases and the J gene lost 1 base, with 12 bases spanning the gap. Germline loops: CDR1 KGHSH, CDR2 LQKENI. The CDR3 sequence is CASSLFDPGTDTQYF. CDR3 DNA: TGTGCCAGCTCACTATTCGATCCGGGCACAGATACGCAGTATTTT.

V usage is TRBV19 and J usage is TRBJ1-4, with 7 bases aligning to TRBD1. Germline V lookup: CDR1 LNHDA, CDR2 SQIVND (reference sequence). The CDR3 totals 14 residues. Trimming took 10 bases from V and 5 from J; bases not matched to a gene: 10. The CDR3 region has the DNA TGTGCCACCAACTCGGGACAGACAAATGAAAAACTGTTTTTT. Its translation is CATNSGQTNEKLFF.

The V gene is TRBV7-9, the J gene TRBJ2-1, with 8 positions matching TRBD2. In germline, CDR1 is SEHNR, CDR2 FQNEAQ (reference sequence). The CDR3 covers 14 residues. V lost 7 bases and J lost 8; bases outside the gene matches: 10. The CDR3 here is CASTRSGSVDEQFF. The CDR3 nucleotides are TGTGCCAGCACAAGAAGCGGGAGTGTCGATGAGCAGTTCTTC. Full variable domain (remainder filled in from reference TRBV7-9 and TRBJ2-1): DTGVSQNPRHKITKRGQNVTFRCDPISEHNRLYWYRQTLGQGPEFLTYFQNEAQLEKSRLLSDRFSAERPKGSFSTLEIQRTEQGDSAMYLCASTRSGSVDEQFFGPGTRLTVL.

The genes are TRBV4-3 and TRBJ1-4; possibly TRBD1 for D (6 bases). V was cut by 0 bases and J by 11 bases, with 13 bases left in between. The CDR3 has 14 residues. Germline V gene sequence: CDR1 LGHNA, CDR2 YSLEER. The CDR3 region has the DNA TGCGCCAGCAGCCAAGAAGAGGGGGAAGGGAAACTGTTTTTT. This encodes CASSQEEGEGKLFF.

The chain is built from TRBV5-6 and TRBJ1-5, with D possibly being TRBD1 (5 bases). The V gene's germline CDR1 is SGHDT and CDR2 YYEEEE. V lost 5 bases and J lost 0, with 15 bases in between. CDR3 length: 16 amino acids. CDR3 in amino acids: CASSSTGSLSNQPQHF. The CDR3 region has the DNA TGTGCCAGCAGTTCTACAGGTAGCCTTAGCAATCAGCCCCAGCATTTT.

This rearrangement joins TRBV6-5 to TRBJ1-2, with 8 bases identical to TRBD1. CDR1 and CDR2 from the germline V gene are MNHEY and SVGAGI. CDR3 size: 13 residues. V shed 6 bases and J 3 bases; nucleotides not matched to a gene: 3. CDR3 region: CASRKDRDYGYTF. DNA for the CDR3: TGTGCCAGCAGAAAGGACAGGGACTATGGCTACACCTTC.

The J gene is TRBJ2-7, the V gene TRBV18; 9 nucleotides match TRBD1. Germline CDR1 KGHSH, CDR2 LQKENI. The CDR3 is made up of 15 amino acids. V lost 2 bases to trimming and J lost 3 bases; unmatched junction nucleotides: 5. CDR3 sequence reads: CASSPSAGQGYEQYF. In nucleotides, the CDR3 is TGTGCCAGCTCACCATCCGCGGGACAGGGCTACGAGCAGTACTTC.

The chain joins TRBV12-5 to TRBJ2-3, with 7 positions matching TRBD2. The V gene end was trimmed by 7 bases and the J gene end by 1 base; junction bases not matched to a gene: 5. CDR3 size: 14 residues. CDR1 is LGHNT and CDR2 is FRNRAP in the germline V gene. CDR3 sequence: CASVAGAGTDTQYF. The CDR3 region has the DNA TGTGCTAGTGTCGCGGGAGCAGGCACAGATACGCAGTATTTT.

The rearrangement uses TRBV11-2 and TRBJ2-1; D remains ambiguous. V was pared by 5 bases and J by 7 bases, with 6 bases between. Looked up from germline, CDR1 is SGHAT and CDR2 is FQNNGV. The CDR3 sequence is 11 residues long. CDR3 nucleotide sequence: TGTGCCAGCAGCCCCGGGAATGAGCAGTTCTTC. Amino acid sequence: CASSPGNEQFF.

The CDR3: CASGFGGNSYEQYF. In nucleotides, the CDR3 is TGTGCTAGTGGTTTCGGGGGAAACTCCTACGAGCAGTACTTC. The V and J genes are TRBV12-5 and TRBJ2-7; possibly TRBD2 for D (6 bases). Trimming pared 3 bases from V and 0 bases from J, leaving 9 bases between. Germline CDR1 reads LGHNT; CDR2 reads FRNRAP. This CDR3 has 14 residues.

The count of this clone is one. The rearrangement joins TRBV18 to TRBJ2-3; 9 bases fit TRBD2. Germline V gene data show CDR1 as KGHSH and CDR2 as LQKENI. Germline trimming cut 1 base from V and 3 bases from J; bases unmatched to any gene: 5. This CDR3 spans 16 amino acids. The CDR3 sequence: CASSPRTSDLTDTQYF. In DNA form, the CDR3 reads TGTGCCAGCTCACCACGGACTAGCGATTTAACAGATACGCAGTATTTT.

The chain carries TRBV10-3 and TRBJ2-1, with TRBD2 matching 8 bases. The CDR3 loop spans 14 amino acids. Trimming removed 8 bases from V and 7 bases from J; junction bases left unmatched: 10. Germline V gene lookup returns CDR1 ENHRY and CDR2 SYGVKD. Written as DNA, the CDR3 is TGTGCCATCGGACGGATAGCGGGAAGGAATGAGCAGTTCTTC. Translated, it gives CAIGRIAGRNEQFF.

The chain combines TRBV4-2 with TRBJ2-1; 10 bases agree with TRBD1. V trimming: 4 bases; J trimming: 2 bases; junction bases outside the gene matches: 5. This CDR3 spans 16 amino acids. Looked up from germline, CDR1 is LGHNA and CDR2 is YNFKEQ. CDR3 in amino acids: CASSPAGTGAYNEQFF. DNA of the CDR3: TGTGCCAGCAGCCCCGCCGGGACAGGGGCCTACAATGAGCAGTTCTTC.

This clone came up once. This sequence joins TRBV9 and TRBJ2-7, with 9 bases that match TRBD2. Trimming cost V 4 bases and J 3 bases; bases outside gene matches: 8. Germline-derived CDR1 and CDR2 are SGDLS and YYNGEE. The CDR3 totals 15 residues. This CDR3 reads CASSQAGTSLYEQYF. CDR3 nucleotides: TGTGCCAGCAGCCAAGCCGGGACTAGCCTCTACGAGCAGTACTTC.

This clone has a single count. This sequence joins TRBV11-2 and TRBJ2-7; no clear D. Trimming took 2 bases from V and 0 from J, leaving 8 bases between them. The CDR3 contains 14 residues. Germline assignment: CDR1 SGHAT and CDR2 FQNNGV. DNA for the CDR3: TGTGCCAGCAGCTTACGTCCTAGCTCCTACGAGCAGTACTTC. Its translation: CASSLRPSSYEQYF.